The rows below give T cell receptor beta chains drawn from one sample of a study of cytomegalovirus exposure and HLA in healthy donors. Assay: immunoSEQ multiplex PCR; the TCRdb copy retains only in-frame clones and omits some. The profile shows some 150,000 clones, 62% of them singletons. The sample taken for sequencing was PBMCs. The receptor set was obtained from a man aged 40-50 years in good health and CMV-seronegative. CDR3s include the opening cysteine and the closing phenylalanine or tryptophan. The D gene is left open where the match is weak. Size is omitted from some rows. Given values are once, few, many or a class for expanded clones.

v_call	clone_size	d_call	j_call	cdr3_nt	cdr3_aa
TRBV5-1	few	.	TRBJ2-1	TGCGCCAGCAGGGTACAGGGTAACAATGAGCAGTTCTTC	CASRVQGNNEQFF
TRBV6-6	.	.	TRBJ1-3	TGTGCCAGCAGTTACATTGAGGTCGGAAACACCATATATTTT	CASSYIEVGNTIYF
TRBV5-6	.	TRBD1	TRBJ1-1	TGTGCCAGCAGCTTTGAGGGGGCGGGCATGAACACTGAAGCTTTCTTT	CASSFEGAGMNTEAFF
TRBV18	.	.	TRBJ1-3	TGTGCCAGCTCAAAAGGGACGGGGGACTCTGGAAACACCATATATTTT	CASSKGTGDSGNTIYF
TRBV7-2	.	TRBD2	TRBJ2-3	TGTGCCAGCAGATCTCGGCGGGGGAGCTTGGCAGATACGCAGTATTTT	CASRSRRGSLADTQYF
TRBV7-2	.	.	TRBJ1-1	TGTGCCAGCAGCAAGGGAGACTCAAACACTGAAGCTTTCTTT	CASSKGDSNTEAFF
TRBV6-5	few	.	TRBJ1-1	TGTGCCAGCAGCCTGTCGGGCACTGAAGCTTTCTTT	CASSLSGTEAFF
TRBV5-6	.	TRBD2	TRBJ2-7	TGTGCCAGCAGCTTCGACAGCGGGAGAGGCAACGAGCAGTACTTC	CASSFDSGRGNEQYF
TRBV5-6	.	TRBD2	TRBJ2-2	TGTGCCAGCAGCTTGAAGTTTTCCAGCGGGAGGGGCACCGGGGAGCTGTTTTTT	CASSLKFSSGRGTGELFF
TRBV7-6	few	TRBD2	TRBJ2-5	TGTGCCAGCAGCTCGCAAGCGGGGCCTGGGGAGACCCAGTACTTC	CASSSQAGPGETQYF
TRBV7-3	.	.	TRBJ2-1	TGTGCCAGCAGCTCGGCGACAGGTAGGGGCAATGAGCAGTTCTTC	CASSSATGRGNEQFF
TRBV29-1	.	TRBD1	TRBJ1-5	TGCAGCGTTATTGAACAGGGGGTCAATCAGCCCCAGCATTTT	CSVIEQGVNQPQHF
TRBV6-4	.	.	TRBJ1-5	TGTGCCAGCAGTTTCGGCAGGGGACAGCCCCAGCATTTT	CASSFGRGQPQHF
TRBV27	.	TRBD2	TRBJ2-2	TGTGCCAGCCGGAGTAGCGGGATTAACACCGGGGAGCTGTTTTTT	CASRSSGINTGELFF
TRBV4-3	.	TRBD1	TRBJ1-1	TGCGCCAGCAGCCCAGGGGGCAGAGGCACTGAAGCTTTCTTT	CASSPGGRGTEAFF
TRBV6-5	.	TRBD1	TRBJ1-1	TGTGCCAGCAGCCCCCCGGGACAGGGCGGCACTGAAGCTTTCTTT	CASSPPGQGGTEAFF
TRBV21-1	.	.	TRBJ2-6	TGTGCCAGCAGCAAAGGGGCCCTCTGGGGGGCCAACGTCCTGACTTTC	CASSKGALWGANVLTF
TRBV5-1	.	TRBD2	TRBJ2-5	TGCGCCAGCAGTCCCGGCCGGGGGGGAGAGACCCAGTACTTC	CASSPGRGGETQYF
TRBV9	.	TRBD2	TRBJ2-3	TGTGCCAGCTCGCGGGAGGGCAACACAGATACGCAGTATTTT	CASSREGNTDTQYF
TRBV29-1	.	.	TRBJ1-2	TGCAGCGTAGCTAGGGGAAGCGACTATGGCTACACCTTC	CSVARGSDYGYTF
TRBV30	.	.	TRBJ1-6	TGTGCCTGGAGTGCAGGGTCCAATTCACCCCTCCACTTT	CAWSAGSNSPLHF
TRBV6-1	.	.	TRBJ1-3	TGTGCCAGCAGAGAAACAGGCTACTCTGGAAACACCATATATTTT	CASRETGYSGNTIYF
TRBV6-5	few	.	TRBJ2-7	TGTGCCAGCAGTTCCCCCGGGATCCACGAGCAGTACTTC	CASSSPGIHEQYF